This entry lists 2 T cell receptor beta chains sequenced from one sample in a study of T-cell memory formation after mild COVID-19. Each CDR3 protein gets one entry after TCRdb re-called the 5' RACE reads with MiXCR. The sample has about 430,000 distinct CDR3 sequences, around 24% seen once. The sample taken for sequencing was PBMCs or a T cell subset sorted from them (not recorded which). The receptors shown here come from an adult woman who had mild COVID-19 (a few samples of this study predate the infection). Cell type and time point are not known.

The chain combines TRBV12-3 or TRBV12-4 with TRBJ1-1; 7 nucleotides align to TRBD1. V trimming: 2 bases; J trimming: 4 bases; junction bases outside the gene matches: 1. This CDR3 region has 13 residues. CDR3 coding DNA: TGTGCCAGCAGTTTATGGACAGGCACTGAAGCTTTCTTT. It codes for CASSLWTGTEAFF.

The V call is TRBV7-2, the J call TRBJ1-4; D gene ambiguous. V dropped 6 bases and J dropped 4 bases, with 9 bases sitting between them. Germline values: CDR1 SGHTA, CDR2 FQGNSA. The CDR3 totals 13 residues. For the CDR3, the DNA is TGTGCCAGCAGTTACTCATATAATGAAAAACTGTTTTTT. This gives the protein CASSYSYNEKLFF.